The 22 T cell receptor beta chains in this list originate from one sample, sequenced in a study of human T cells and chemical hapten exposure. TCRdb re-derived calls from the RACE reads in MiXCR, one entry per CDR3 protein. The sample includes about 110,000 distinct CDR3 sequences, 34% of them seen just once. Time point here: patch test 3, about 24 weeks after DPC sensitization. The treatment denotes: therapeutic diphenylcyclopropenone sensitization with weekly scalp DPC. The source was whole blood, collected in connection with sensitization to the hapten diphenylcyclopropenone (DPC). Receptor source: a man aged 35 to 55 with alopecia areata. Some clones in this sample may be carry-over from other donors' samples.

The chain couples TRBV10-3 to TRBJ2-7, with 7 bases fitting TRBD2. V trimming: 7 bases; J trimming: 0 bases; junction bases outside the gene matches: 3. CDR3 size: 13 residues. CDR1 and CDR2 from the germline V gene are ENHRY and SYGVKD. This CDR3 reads CAIITSVSYEQYV. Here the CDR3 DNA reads TGTGCCATCATTACTAGCGTCTCCTACGAGCAGTACGTC.

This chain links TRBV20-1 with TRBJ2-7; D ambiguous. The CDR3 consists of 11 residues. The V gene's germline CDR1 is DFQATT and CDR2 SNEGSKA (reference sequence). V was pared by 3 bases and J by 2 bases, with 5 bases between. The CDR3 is CSASHTYEQYF. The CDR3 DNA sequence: TGCAGTGCTAGTCACACCTACGAGCAGTACTTC.

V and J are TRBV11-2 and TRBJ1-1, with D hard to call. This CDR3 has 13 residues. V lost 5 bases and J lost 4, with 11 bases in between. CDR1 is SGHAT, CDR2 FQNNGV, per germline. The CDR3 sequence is CASSHDGPTEAFF. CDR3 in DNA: TGTGCCAGCAGCCATGACGGACCCACTGAAGCTTTCTTT.

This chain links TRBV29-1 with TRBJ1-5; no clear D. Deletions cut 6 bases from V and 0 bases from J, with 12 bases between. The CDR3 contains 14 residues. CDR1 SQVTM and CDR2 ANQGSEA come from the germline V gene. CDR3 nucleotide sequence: TGCAGCGTCGTCGAGGGCAGTAGCAATCAGCCCCAGCATTTT. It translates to CSVVEGSSNQPQHF.

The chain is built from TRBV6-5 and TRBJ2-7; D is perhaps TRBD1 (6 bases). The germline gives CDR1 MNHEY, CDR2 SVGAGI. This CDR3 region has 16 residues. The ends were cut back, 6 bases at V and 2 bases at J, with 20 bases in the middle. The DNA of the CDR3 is TGTGCCAGCAGGAGATCAGCTCCGGGACACACCTACGAGCAGTACTTC. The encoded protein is CASRRSAPGHTYEQYF.

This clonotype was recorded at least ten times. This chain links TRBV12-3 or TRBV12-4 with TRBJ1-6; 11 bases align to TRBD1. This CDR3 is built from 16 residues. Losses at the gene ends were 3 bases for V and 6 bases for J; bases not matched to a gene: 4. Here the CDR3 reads CASSLGQGDSNSPLHF. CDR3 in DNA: TGTGCCAGCAGTTTGGGACAGGGGGATTCTAATTCACCCCTCCACTTT.

CDR3 coding DNA: TGTGCCAGCCAGGGGGCTAGCGGGAGGGCTACTGGGGCCAACGTCCTGACTTTC. Translating it yields CASQGASGRATGANVLTF. The rearrangement uses TRBV28 and TRBJ2-6, with 12 nucleotides matching TRBD2. V lost 8 bases to trimming and J lost 2 bases; unmatched junction nucleotides: 10. The CDR3 runs 18 residues. Germline V gives CDR1 MDHEN, CDR2 SYDVKM.

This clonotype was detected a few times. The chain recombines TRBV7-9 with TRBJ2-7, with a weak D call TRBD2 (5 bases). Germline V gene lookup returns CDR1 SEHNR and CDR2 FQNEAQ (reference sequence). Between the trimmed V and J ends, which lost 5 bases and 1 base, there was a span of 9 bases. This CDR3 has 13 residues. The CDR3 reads CASSPSGSYEQYV. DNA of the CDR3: TGTGCCAGCAGCCCGAGCGGATCCTACGAGCAGTACGTC.

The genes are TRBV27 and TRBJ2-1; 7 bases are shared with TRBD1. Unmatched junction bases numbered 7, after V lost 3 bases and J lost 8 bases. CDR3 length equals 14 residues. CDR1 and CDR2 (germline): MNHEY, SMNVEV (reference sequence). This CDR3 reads CASSFGDRADEQFF. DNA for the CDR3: TGTGCCAGCAGTTTTGGCGACAGGGCCGATGAGCAGTTCTTC.

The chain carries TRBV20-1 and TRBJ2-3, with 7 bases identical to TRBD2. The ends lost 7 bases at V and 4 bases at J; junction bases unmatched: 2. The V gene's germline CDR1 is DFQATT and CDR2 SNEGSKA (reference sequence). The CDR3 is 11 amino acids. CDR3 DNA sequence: TGCAGTGGGGGAGGGTCAGATACGCAGTATTTT. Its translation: CSGGGSDTQYF.

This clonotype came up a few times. CDR3 sequence: CASSWGHQETQYF. In nucleotides, the CDR3 is TGTGCCAGCAGTTGGGGACACCAAGAGACCCAGTACTTC. This sequence joins TRBV6-5 and TRBJ2-5; the D gene could be TRBD1 or TRBD2 (5 bases each). Trimming removed 4 bases from V and 0 bases from J, with 6 bases in between. CDR1 is MNHEY and CDR2 is SVGAGI in the germline V gene. The CDR3 has 13 amino acids.

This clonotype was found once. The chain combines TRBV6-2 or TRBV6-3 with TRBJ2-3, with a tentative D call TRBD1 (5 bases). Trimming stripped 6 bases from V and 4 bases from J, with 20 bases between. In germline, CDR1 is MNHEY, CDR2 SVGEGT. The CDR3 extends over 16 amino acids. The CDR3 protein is CASSERGHLRADTQYF. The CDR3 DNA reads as TGTGCCAGCAGCGAACGCGGACATCTTAGAGCAGATACGCAGTATTTT.

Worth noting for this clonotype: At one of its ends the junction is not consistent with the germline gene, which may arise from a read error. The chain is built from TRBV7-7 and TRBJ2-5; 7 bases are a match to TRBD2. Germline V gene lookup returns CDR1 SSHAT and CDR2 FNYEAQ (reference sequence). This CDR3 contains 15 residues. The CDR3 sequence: CASSFGGRQQETQYF. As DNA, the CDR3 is TGTGCTAGCAGTTTCGGGGGGAGGCAACAAGAGACCCAGTACTTC.

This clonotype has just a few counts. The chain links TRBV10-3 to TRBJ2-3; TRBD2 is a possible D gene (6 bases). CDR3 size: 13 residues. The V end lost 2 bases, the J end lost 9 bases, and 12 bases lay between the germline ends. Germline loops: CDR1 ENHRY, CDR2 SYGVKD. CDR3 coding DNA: TGTGCCATCAGTGAGGGCGGCGCGGGGACGCAGTATTTT. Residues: CAISEGGAGTQYF.

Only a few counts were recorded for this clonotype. The CDR3 DNA reads as TGTGCCAGCAGTGGCCTTGACAGGGGGTCTACTGAAGCTTTCTTT. Translated: CASSGLDRGSTEAFF. The chain is built from TRBV2 and TRBJ1-1; 9 bases align to TRBD1. Trimming took 4 bases from V and 5 from J; bases not matched to a gene: 8. The CDR3 consists of 15 residues. Germline V gene sequence: CDR1 SNHLY, CDR2 FYNNEI.

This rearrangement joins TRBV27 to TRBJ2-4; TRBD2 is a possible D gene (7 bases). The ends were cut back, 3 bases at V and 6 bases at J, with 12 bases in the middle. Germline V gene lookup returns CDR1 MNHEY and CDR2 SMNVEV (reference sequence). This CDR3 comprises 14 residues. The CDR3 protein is CASSFGGPGNIQYF. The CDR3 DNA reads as TGTGCCAGCAGTTTCGGGGGGCCGGGAAACATTCAGTACTTC.

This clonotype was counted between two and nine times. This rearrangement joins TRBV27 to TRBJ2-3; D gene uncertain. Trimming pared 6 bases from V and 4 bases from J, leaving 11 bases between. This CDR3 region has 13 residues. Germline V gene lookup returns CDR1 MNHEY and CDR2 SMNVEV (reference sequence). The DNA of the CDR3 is TGTGCCAGCAGCTCCCGCTGGGCAGATACGCAGTATTTT. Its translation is CASSSRWADTQYF.

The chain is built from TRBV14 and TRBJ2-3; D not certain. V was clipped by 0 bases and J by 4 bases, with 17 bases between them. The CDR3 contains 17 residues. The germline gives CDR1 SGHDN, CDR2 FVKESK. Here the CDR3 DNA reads TGTGCCAGCAGCCAAGACCGGACCGCGGCAGGCGCAGATACGCAGTATTTT. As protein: CASSQDRTAAGADTQYF.

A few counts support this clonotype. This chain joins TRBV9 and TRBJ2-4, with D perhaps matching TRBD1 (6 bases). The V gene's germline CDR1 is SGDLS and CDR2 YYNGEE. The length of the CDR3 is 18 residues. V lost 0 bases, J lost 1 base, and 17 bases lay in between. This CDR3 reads CASSVGWTALGAKNIQYF. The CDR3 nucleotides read TGTGCCAGCAGCGTAGGTTGGACAGCCCTAGGGGCCAAAAACATTCAGTACTTC.

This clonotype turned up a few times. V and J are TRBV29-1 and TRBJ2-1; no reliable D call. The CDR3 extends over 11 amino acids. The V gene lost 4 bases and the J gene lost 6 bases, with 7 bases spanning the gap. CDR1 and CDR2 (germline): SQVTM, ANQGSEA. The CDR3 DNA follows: TGCAGCGTTGCCAGCCTCAATGAGCAGTTCTTC. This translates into CSVASLNEQFF.

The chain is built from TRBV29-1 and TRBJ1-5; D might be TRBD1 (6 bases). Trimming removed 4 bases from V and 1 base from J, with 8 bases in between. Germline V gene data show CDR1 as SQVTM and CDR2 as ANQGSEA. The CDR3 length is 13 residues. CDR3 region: CSVGQESNQPQHF. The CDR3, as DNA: TGCAGCGTTGGACAGGAAAGCAATCAGCCCCAGCATTTT. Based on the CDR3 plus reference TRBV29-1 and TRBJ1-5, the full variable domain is SAVISQKPSRDICQRGTSLTIQCQVDSQVTMMFWYRQQPGQSLTLIATANQGSEATYESGFVIDKFPISRPNLTFSTLTVSNMSPEDSSIYLCSVGQESNQPQHFGDGTRLSIL.

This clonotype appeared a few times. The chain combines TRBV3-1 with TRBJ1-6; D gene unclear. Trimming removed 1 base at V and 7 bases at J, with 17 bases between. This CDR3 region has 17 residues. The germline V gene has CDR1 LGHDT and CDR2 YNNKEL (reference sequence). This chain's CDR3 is CASSQGRRAAVNSPLHF. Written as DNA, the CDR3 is TGTGCCAGCAGCCAAGGGCGGAGGGCGGCCGTAAATTCACCCCTCCACTTT.